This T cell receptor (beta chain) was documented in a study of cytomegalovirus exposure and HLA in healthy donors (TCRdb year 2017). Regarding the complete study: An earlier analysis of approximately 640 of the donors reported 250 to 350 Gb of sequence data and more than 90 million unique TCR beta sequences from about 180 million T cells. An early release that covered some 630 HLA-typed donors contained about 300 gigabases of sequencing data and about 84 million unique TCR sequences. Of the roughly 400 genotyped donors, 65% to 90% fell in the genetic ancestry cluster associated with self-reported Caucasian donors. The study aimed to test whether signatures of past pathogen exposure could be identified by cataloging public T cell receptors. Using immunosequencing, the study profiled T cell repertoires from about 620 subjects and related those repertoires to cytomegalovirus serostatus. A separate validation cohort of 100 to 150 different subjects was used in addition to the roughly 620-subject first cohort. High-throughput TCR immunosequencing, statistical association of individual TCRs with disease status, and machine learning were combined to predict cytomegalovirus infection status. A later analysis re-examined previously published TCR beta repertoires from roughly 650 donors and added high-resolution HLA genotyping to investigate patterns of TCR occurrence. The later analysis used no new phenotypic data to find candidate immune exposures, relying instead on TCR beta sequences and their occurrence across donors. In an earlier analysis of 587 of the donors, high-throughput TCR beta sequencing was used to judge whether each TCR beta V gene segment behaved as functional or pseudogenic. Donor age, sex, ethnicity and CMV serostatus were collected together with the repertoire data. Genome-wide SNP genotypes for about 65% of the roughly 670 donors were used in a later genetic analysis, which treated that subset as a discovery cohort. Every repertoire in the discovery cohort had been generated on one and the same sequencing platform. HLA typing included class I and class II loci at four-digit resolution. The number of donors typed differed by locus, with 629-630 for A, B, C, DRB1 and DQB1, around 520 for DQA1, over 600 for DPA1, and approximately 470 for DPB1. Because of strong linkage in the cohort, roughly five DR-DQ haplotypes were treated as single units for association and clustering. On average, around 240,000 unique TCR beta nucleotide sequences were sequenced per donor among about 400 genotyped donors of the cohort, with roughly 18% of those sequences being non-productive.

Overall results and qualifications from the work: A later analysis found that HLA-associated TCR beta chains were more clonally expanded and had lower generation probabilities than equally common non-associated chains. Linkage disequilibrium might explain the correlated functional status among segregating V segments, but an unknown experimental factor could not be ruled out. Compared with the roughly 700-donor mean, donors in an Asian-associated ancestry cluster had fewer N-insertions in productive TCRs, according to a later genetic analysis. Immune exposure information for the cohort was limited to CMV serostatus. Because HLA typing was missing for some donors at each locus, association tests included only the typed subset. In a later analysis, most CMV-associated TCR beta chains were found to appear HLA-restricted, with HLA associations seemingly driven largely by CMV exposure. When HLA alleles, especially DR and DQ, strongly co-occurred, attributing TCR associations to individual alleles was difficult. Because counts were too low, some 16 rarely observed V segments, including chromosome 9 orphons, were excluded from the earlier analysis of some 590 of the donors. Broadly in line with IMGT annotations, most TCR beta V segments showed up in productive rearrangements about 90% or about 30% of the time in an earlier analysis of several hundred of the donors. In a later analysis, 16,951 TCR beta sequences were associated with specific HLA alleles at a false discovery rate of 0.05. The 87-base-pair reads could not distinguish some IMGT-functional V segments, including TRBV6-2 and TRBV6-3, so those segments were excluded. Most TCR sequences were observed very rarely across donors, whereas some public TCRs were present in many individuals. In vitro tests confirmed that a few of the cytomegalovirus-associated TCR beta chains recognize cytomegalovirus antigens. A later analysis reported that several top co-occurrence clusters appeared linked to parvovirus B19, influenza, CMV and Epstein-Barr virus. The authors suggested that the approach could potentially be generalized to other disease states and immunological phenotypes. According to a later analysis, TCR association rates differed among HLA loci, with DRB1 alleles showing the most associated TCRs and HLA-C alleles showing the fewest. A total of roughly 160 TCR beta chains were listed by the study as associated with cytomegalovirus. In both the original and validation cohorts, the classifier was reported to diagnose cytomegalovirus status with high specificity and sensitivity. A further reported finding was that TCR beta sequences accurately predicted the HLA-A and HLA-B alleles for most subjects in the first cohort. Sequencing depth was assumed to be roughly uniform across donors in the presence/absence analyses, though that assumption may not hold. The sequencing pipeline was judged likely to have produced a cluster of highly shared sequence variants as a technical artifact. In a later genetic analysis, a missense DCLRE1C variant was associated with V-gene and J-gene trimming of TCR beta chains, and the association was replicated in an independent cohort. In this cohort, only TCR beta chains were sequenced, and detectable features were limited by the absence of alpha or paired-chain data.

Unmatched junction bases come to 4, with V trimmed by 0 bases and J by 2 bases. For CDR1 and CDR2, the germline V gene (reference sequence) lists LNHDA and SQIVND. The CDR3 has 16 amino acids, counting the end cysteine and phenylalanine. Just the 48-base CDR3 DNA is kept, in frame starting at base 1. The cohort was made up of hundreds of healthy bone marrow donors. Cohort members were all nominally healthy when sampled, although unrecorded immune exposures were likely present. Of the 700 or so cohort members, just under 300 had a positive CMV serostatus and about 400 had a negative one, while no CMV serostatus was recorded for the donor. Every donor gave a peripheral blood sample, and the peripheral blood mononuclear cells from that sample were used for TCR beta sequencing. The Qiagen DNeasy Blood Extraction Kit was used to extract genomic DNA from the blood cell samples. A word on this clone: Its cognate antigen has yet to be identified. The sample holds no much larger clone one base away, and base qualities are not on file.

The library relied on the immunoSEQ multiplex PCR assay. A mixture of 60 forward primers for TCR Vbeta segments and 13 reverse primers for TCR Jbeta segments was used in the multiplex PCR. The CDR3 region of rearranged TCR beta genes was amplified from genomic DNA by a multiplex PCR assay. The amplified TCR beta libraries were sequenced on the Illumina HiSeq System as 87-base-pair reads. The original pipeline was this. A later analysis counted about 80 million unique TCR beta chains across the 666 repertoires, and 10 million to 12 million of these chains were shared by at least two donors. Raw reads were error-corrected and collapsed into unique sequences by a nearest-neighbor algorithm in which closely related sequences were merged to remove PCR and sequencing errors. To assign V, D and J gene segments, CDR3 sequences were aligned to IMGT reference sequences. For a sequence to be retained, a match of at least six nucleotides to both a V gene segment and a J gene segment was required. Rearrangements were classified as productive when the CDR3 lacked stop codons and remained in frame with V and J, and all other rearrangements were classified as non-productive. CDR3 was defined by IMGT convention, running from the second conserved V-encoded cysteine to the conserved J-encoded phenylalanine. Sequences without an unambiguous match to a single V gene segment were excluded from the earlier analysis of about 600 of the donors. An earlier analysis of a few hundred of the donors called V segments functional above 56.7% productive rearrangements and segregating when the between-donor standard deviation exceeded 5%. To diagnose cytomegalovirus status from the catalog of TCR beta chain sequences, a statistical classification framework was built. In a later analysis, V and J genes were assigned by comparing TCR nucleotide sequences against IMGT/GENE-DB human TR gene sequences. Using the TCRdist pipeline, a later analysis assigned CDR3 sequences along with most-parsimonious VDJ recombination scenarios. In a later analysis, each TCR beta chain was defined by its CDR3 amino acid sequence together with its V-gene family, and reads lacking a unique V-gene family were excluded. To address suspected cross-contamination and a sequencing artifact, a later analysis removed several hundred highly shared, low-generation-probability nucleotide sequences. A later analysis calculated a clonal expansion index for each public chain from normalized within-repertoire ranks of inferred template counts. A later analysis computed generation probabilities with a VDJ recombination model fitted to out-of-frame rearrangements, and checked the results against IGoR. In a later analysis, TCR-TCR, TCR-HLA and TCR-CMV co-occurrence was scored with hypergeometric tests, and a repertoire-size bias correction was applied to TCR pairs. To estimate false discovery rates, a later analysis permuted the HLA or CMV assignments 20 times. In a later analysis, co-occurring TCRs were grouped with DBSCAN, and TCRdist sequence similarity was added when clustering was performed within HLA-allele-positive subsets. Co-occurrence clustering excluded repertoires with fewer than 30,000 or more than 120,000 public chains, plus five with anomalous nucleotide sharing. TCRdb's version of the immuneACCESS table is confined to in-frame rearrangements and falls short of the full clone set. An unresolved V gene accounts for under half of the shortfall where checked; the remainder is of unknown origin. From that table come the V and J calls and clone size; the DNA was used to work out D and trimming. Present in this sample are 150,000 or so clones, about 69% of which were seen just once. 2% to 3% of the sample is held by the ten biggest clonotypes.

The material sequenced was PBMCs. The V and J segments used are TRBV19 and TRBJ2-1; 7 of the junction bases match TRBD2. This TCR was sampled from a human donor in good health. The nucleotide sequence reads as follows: TGTGCCAGTAGTATAGATGGAGCGGGGCCCTACAATGAGCAGTTCTTC. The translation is CASSIDGAGPYNEQFF.